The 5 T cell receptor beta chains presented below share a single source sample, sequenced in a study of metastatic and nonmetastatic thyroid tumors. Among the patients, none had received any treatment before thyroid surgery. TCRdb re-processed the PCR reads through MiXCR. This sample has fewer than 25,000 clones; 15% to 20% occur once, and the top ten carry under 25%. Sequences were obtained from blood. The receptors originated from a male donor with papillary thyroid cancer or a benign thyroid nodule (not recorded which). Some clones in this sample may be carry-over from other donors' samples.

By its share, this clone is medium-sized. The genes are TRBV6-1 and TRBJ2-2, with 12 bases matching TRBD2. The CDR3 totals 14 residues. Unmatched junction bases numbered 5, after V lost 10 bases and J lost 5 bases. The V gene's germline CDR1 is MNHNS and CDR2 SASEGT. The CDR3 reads CATRTSGVTGELFF. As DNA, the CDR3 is TGTGCCACCCGGACTAGCGGGGTGACCGGGGAGCTGTTTTTT.

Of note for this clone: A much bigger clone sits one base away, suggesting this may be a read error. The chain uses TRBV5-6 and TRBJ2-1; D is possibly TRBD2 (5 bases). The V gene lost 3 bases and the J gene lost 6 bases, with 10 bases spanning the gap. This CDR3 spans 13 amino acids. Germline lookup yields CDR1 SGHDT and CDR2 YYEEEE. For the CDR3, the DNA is TGTGCCAGCAGCTCCTGTACTAGCAATGAGCAGTTCTTC. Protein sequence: CASSSCTSNEQFF.

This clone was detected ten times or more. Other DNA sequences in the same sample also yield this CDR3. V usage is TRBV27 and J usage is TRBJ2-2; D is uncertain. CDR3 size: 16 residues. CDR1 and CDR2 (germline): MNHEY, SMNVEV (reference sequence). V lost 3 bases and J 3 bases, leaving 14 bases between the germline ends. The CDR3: CASSFADPRHTGELFF. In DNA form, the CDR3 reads TGTGCCAGCAGTTTTGCGGACCCCCGTCACACCGGGGAGCTGTTTTTT.

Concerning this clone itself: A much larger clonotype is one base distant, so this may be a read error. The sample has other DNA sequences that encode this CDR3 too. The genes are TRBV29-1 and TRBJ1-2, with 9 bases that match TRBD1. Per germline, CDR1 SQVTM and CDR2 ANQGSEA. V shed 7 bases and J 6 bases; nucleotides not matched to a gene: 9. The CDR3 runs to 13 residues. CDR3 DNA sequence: TGCAGCGCTGCGGTCGGACAGGGGAATGGCTACACCTTC. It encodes CSAAVGQGNGYTF.

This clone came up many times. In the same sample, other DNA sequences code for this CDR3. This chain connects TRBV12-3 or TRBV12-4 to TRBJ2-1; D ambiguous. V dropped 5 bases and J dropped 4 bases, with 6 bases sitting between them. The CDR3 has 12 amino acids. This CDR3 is CASSTGYNEQFF. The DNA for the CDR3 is TGTGCCAGCAGTACGGGTTACAATGAGCAGTTCTTC.